The clone carrying this T cell receptor (beta chain) was seen repeatedly, ten times or more. Its antigen remains unknown. The data are from a study of neurological immune-mediated disorders. Study findings and constraints: Across subjects, no CDR3 amino acid sequence appeared in expanded clones of more than one subject, a finding that suggested private repertoires in all groups.

Germline V gene sequence: CDR1 SGHTA, CDR2 FQGNSA. The CDR3 sequence is 15 residues long. The junction had 5 bases not matched to a gene; V was cut back by 6 bases and J by 1 base. cDNA was made by 5'RACE with 10-nucleotide random UMIs. TCRdb recomputed calls from the 5' RACE reads with MiXCR, one row per CDR3 protein. The sample gives over 25,000 distinct CDR3 sequences, approximately 1.5% of which show up once; around 9% is in the top ten. The sequence was obtained from a woman aged 25-40 years with multiple sclerosis. The sample consisted of PBMCs. V is TRBV7-2 and J is TRBJ2-3; TRBD2 matches 9 bases. In DNA form, the CDR3 reads TGTGCCAGCAGACCCCAGCGGGGGGGCACAGATACGCAGTATTTT. Translated, it gives CASRPQRGGTDTQYF.